The 13 T cell receptor beta chains in this list originate from one sample, sequenced in a study of beta chain features in type 1 diabetes. Expressed TCRB transcripts were sequenced after all isolated RNA was converted to cDNA. Clones were sequenced by immunoSEQ multiplex PCR, and TCRdb holds only the in-frame ones, with some missing. The sample holds 400,000 to 450,000 clones, about 14% seen once. The sequencing sample was made of naive CD4+ T cells from blood. The receptor set was obtained from a man aged 25 to 45 in good health.

This sequence joins TRBV19 and TRBJ1-2, with D possibly matching TRBD1 (5 bases). V gave up 10 bases and J gave up 5 bases, with 11 bases separating them. CDR1 LNHDA and CDR2 SQIVND come from the germline V gene (reference sequence). The CDR3 contains 11 residues. CDR3 loop: CATDSEYGYTF. The CDR3 coding sequence is TGTGCCACCGACAGCGAATATGGCTACACCTTC.

The V gene is TRBV4-1, the J gene TRBJ2-3; 8 bases align to TRBD2. The CDR3 has 16 residues. The germline gives CDR1 MGHRA, CDR2 YSYEKL. Germline trimming cut 0 bases from V and 6 bases from J; bases unmatched to any gene: 8. CDR3 nucleotide sequence: TGCGCCAGCAGCCAAGAAGGAGCCGGGGGGGCGGATACGCAGTATTTT. Protein: CASSQEGAGGADTQYF.

The chain couples TRBV2 to TRBJ2-7, with D possibly TRBD1 on 6 matching bases. The germline CDR1 and CDR2 sequences are SNHLY and FYNNEI. V was pared by 6 bases and J by 2 bases, with 11 bases between. This CDR3 has 13 amino acids. The DNA for the CDR3 is TGTGCCAGCAGGGACAGTCTCACCTACGAGCAGTACTTC. Protein product: CASRDSLTYEQYF.

This clone was recorded a few times. This chain uses TRBV7-6 with TRBJ2-3; 12 nucleotides align to TRBD1. Germline-derived CDR1 and CDR2 are SGHVS and FNYEAQ. This CDR3 has 16 residues. Germline trimming cut 5 bases from V and 2 bases from J; bases unmatched to any gene: 5. CDR3 DNA: TGTGCCAGCAGCCGGGACAGGGGGCAAGCCACAGATACGCAGTATTTT. It translates to CASSRDRGQATDTQYF.

The chain combines TRBV30 with TRBJ2-3; D remains unclear. V lost 5 bases, J lost 3 bases, and 6 bases lay in between. The germline gives CDR1 GTSNPN, CDR2 SVGIG (reference sequence). CDR3 length: 11 amino acids. The CDR3 nucleotides read TGTGCCTGGGCGACGACAGATACGCAGTATTTT. The encoded protein is CAWATTDTQYF.

There are a few counts of this clone. The CDR3 loop reads CASSVVDSFMGSEQYF. The CDR3 DNA follows: TGTGCCAGCAGCGTAGTGGACAGCTTCATGGGATCCGAGCAGTACTTC. The chain carries TRBV9 and TRBJ2-7; a possible D gene is TRBD1 (6 bases). Germline V lookup: CDR1 SGDLS, CDR2 YYNGEE. CDR3 length equals 16 residues. The V end was cut by 0 bases, the J end by 6 bases, with 19 bases between.

This clone was observed a few times. The chain couples TRBV13 to TRBJ2-1; possible D gene TRBD2, 6 bases. This CDR3 is 17 amino acids long. Per germline, CDR1 PRHDT and CDR2 FYEKMQ (reference sequence). V lost 6 bases, J lost 9 bases, and 27 bases lay in between. CDR3 sequence reads: CASRVRGSTDQGGEQFF. CDR3 nucleotide sequence: TGTGCCAGCAGGGTACGGGGGAGTACGGACCAAGGTGGTGAGCAGTTCTTC.

This clone was observed a few times. The chain recombines TRBV14 with TRBJ2-3; tentatively, D is TRBD1 (5 bases). Trimming removed 2 bases at V and 6 bases at J, with 12 bases between. This CDR3 comprises 14 residues. Germline V gene sequence: CDR1 SGHDN, CDR2 FVKESK. The CDR3 DNA follows: TGTGCCAGCAGCCAACTTGGGGCTGCGGATACGCAGTATTTT. Translation: CASSQLGAADTQYF. The entire variable domain, with the rest obtained from reference TRBV14 and TRBJ2-3, is as follows: EAGVTQFPSHSVIEKGQTVTLRCDPISGHDNLYWYRRVMGKEIKFLLHFVKESKQDESGMPNNRFLAERTGGTYSTLKVQPAELEDSGVYFCASSQLGAADTQYFGPGTRLTVL.

This clone was recorded a few times. The chain uses TRBV2 and TRBJ2-3; the D gene is possibly TRBD2 (5 bases). Germline CDR1 is SNHLY and CDR2 is FYNNEI. The CDR3 runs 15 residues. V dropped 4 bases and J dropped 0 bases, with 11 bases sitting between them. CDR3 protein: CASSAGGTSTDTQYF. The CDR3 nucleotides read TGTGCCAGCAGTGCTGGAGGAACTAGCACAGATACGCAGTATTTT.

This clone occurred a few times. The chain employs TRBV4-3 and TRBJ2-1; D possibly corresponds to TRBD2 (6 bases). The CDR3 is 16 amino acids. CDR1 is LGHNA and CDR2 is YSLEER in the germline V gene. Trimming shortened V by 1 base and J by 4 bases, and 14 bases separated the two germline ends. CDR3 in amino acids: CASSQGFTSFYNEQFF. The DNA of the CDR3 is TGCGCCAGCAGCCAAGGTTTTACTAGCTTTTACAATGAGCAGTTCTTC.

This chain connects TRBV7-2 to TRBJ2-2; no firm D call. The CDR3 covers 13 residues. Germline CDR1 reads SGHTA; CDR2 reads FQGNSA. V was cut by 0 bases and J by 5 bases, with 4 bases left in between. The CDR3 sequence is CASSLARTGELFF. CDR3 in DNA: TGTGCCAGCAGCTTAGCCCGTACCGGGGAGCTGTTTTTT. Complete variable domain (other parts from reference TRBV7-2 and TRBJ2-2): GAGVSQSPSNKVTEKGKDVELRCDPISGHTALYWYRQSLGQGLEFLIYFQGNSAPDKSGLPSDRFSAERTGGSVSTLTIQRTQQEDSAVYLCASSLARTGELFFGEGSRLTVL.

This clone was seen a few times. The rearrangement uses TRBV21-1 and TRBJ2-7; TRBD1, the D gene given by the table, was not confirmed from the DNA. TRBV21-1 is shown as a pseudogene. This CDR3 is built from 14 residues. The CDR3: CASSKAQGGHEQYV. The CDR3 DNA sequence: TGTGCCAGCAGCAAAGCGCAGGGGGGCCACGAGCAGTACGTC.

This clone was detected a few times. The chain combines TRBV29-1 with TRBJ2-6; the D is unclear. The CDR3 totals 15 residues. CDR1 and CDR2 from the germline V gene are SQVTM and ANQGSEA. V lost 4 bases to trimming and J lost 0 bases, with 10 bases between them. The CDR3 is CSVAVGSSGANVLTF. CDR3 in DNA: TGCAGCGTTGCCGTCGGAAGCTCTGGGGCCAACGTCCTGACTTTC.